This T cell receptor beta chain derives from a study of CD4 T cells in relation to SARS-CoV-2 and coronaviruses. Study information: After roughly 11 days of antigen culture, PBMC TCR beta CDR3s were sequenced. The negative reference was HIV-1 Nef peptide pool or peptide-free culture.

Turning to this clone: Its antigen is as yet unknown.

The unexposed donors gave CD4+ T cells in about 2011-2018, prior to COVID-19. The cells were cultured for over eight days before CD4+ T cells were isolated. Assay: immunoSEQ multiplex PCR; the TCRdb copy retains only in-frame clones and omits some. The data show some 21,000 clones, 70% to 80% seen once. Germline assignment: CDR1 MNHEY and CDR2 SMNVEV (reference sequence). V shed 5 bases and J shed 0 bases, with 5 bases lying between them. The CDR3 sequence is 13 residues long. This receptor was taken from a human donor in good health. The chain joins TRBV27 to TRBJ2-4; D not resolved. The sequencing input was CD4+ T cells from PBMCs, cultured in vitro. The CDR3 is CASSRLAKNIQYF. Here the CDR3 DNA reads TGTGCCAGCAGTAGACTAGCCAAAAACATTCAGTACTTC.